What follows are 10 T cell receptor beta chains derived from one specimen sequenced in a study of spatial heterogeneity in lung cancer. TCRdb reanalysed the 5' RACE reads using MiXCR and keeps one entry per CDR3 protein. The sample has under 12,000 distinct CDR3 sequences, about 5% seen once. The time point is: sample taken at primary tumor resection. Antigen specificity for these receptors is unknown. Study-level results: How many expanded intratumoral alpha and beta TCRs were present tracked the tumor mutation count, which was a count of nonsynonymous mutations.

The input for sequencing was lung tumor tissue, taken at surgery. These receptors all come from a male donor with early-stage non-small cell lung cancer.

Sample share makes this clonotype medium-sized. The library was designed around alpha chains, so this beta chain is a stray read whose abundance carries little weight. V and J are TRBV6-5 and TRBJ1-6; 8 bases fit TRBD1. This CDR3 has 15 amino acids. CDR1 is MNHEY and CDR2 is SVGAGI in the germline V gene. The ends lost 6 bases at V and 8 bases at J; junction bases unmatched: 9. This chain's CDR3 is CASSDTTGVDSPLHF. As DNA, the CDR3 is TGTGCCAGCAGCGATACGACAGGGGTAGATTCACCCCTCCACTTT.

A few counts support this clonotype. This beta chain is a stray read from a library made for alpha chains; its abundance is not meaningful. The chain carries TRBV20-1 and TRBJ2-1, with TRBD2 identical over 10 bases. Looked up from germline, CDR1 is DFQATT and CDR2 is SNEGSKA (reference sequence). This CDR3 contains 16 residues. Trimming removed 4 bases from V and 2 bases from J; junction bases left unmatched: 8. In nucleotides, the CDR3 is TGCAGTGCTAACCCCCGGAGCGGGGGGGCCTACAATGAGCAGTTCTTC. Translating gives CSANPRSGGAYNEQFF.

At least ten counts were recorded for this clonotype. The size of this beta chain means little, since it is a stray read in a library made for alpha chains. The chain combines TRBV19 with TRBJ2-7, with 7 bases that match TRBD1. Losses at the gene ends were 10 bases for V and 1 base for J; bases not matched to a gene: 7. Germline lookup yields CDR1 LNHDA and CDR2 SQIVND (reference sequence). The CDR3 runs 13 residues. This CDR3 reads CATKPGQSYEQYF. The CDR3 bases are TGTGCCACTAAACCGGGACAGTCCTACGAGCAGTACTTC.

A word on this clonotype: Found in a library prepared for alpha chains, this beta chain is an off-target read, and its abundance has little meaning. CDR3 loop: CASSQALSGSGSYEQYF. The CDR3 nucleotides read TGTGCCAGCAGCCAAGCCCTGTCGGGTAGCGGGAGCTACGAGCAGTACTTC. V gene TRBV4-2 combines with J gene TRBJ2-7; 9 bases are a match to TRBD2. This CDR3 contains 17 residues. Per germline, CDR1 LGHNA and CDR2 YNFKEQ. Trimming cost V 1 base and J 3 bases; bases outside gene matches: 10.

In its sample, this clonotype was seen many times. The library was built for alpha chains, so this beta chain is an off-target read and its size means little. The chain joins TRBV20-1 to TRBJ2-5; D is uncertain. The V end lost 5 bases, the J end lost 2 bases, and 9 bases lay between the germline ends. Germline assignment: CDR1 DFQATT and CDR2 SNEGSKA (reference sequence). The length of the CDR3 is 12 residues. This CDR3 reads CSAPPQQETQYF. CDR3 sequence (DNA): TGCAGTGCTCCCCCTCAGCAAGAGACCCAGTACTTC.

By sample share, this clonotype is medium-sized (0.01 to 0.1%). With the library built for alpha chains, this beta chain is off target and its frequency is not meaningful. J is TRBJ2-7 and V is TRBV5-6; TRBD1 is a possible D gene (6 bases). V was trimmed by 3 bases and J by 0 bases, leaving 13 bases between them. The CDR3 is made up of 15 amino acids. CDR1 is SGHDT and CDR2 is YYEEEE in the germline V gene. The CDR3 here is CASSSDRSYSYEQYF. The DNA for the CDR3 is TGTGCCAGCAGCTCGGACAGAAGCTACTCCTACGAGCAGTACTTC. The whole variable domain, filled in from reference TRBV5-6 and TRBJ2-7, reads DAGVTQSPTHLIKTRGQQVTLRCSPKSGHDTVSWYQQALGQGPQFIFQYYEEEERQRGNFPDRFSGHQFPNYSSELNVNALLLGDSALYLCASSSDRSYSYEQYFGPGTRLTVT.

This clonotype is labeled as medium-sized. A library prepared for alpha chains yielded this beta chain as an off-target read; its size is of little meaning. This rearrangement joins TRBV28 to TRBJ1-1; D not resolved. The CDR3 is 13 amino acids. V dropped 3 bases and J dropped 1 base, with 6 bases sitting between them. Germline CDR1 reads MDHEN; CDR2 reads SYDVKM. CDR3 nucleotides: TGTGCCAGCAGTTTTTCCGGGAACACTGAAGCTTTCTTT. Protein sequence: CASSFSGNTEAFF.

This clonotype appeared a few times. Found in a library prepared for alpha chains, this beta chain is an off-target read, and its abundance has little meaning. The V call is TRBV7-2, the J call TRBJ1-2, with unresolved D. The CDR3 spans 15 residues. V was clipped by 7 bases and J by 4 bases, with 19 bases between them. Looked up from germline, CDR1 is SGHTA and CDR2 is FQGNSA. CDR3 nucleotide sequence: TGTGCCAGCATCCCTGAGAGAGTACCACCCTATGGCTACACCTTC. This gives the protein CASIPERVPPYGYTF.

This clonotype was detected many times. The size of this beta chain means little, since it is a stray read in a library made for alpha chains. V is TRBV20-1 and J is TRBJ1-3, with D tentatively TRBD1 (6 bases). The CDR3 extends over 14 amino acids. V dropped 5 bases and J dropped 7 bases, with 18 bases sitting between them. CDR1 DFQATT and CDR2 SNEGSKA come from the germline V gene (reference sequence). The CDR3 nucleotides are TGCAGTGCTGGGTGGGGGGGCAGTGGCAACACCATATATTTT. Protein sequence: CSAGWGGSGNTIYF.

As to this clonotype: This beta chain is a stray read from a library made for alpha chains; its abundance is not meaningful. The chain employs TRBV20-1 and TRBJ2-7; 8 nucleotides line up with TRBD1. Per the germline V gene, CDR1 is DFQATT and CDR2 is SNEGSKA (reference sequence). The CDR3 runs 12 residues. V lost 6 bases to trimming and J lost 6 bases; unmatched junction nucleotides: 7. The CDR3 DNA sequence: TGCAGTGCCGCGGCAGGGGGCAGCGAGCAGTACTTC. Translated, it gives CSAAAGGSEQYF.